This T cell receptor (beta chain) was observed in a study of technical replicates of blood from a few donors listed by TCRdb under 2017. As for this clone: This receptor's antigen is unknown. No much larger clone is present one base from it, and per-base qualities are unavailable.

CDR1 and CDR2 were assigned from the germline V gene as MNHNS and SASEGT. The CDR3 has 15 amino acids, counting the end cysteine and phenylalanine. The only DNA kept is the CDR3, 45 bases in frame from the first base. V is pared back by 5 bases and J by 2 bases, with 12 bases lying between the germline termini. Libraries were constructed by the immunoSEQ multiplex PCR assay. Held by TCRdb, this immuneACCESS table contains in-frame sequences only and omits some clones. Under half of the omission traces to an unresolved V gene where checked; the cause of the rest is unknown. The sample table contains around 79,000 clones; only one count was recorded for 80% to 95% of them. The top ten clonotypes cover about 0.4% of the sample.

This sequence was found in a human donor in good health. Some clones in this sample may be carry-over from other donors' samples. Sequencing was carried out using T cells isolated from PBMCs. The chain is encoded by TRBV6-1 joined to TRBJ2-2; possibly the D gene is TRBD1, per 5 matching bases. The DNA sequence is as follows: TGTGCCAGCAGTTTGGGGCTGGGAAACACCGGGGAGCTGTTTTTT. This codes for CASSLGLGNTGELFF.